This T cell receptor (beta chain) stems from a study of beta chain features in type 1 diabetes. The study's findings and limits: Since sequencing was performed on cDNA, cells with high TCR expression could be over-represented. Within the patient group, naive, central memory and Treg TCRB repertoires appeared more similar to each other than within healthy donors. People with Type 1 diabetes carried modestly yet significantly shorter TCRB CDR3s in all four CD4+ subsets.

As for this clone: The antigen is unknown.

Since all of the isolated RNA was reverse transcribed, expressed TCRB transcripts were what got sequenced. Regulatory, naive and central memory T cell samples averaged around 3.6 million reads. The assay was immunoSEQ multiplex PCR, and TCRdb's table has in-frame clones only and misses some. The sample has approximately 470,000 clones; approximately 28% are singletons. The receptor's source is a man aged 18 to 29 in good health. The sample was naive CD4+ T cells from blood.

Here the CDR3 reads CSVAPRGDIGELFF. The CDR3 DNA is TGCAGCGTTGCACCCAGGGGAGATATCGGGGAGCTGTTTTTT. The rearrangement uses TRBV29-1 and TRBJ2-2; TRBD1 is a possible D gene (6 bases). The CDR3 is 14 amino acids. Trimming pared 4 bases from V and 7 bases from J, leaving 16 bases between. Germline-derived CDR1 and CDR2 are SQVTM and ANQGSEA.